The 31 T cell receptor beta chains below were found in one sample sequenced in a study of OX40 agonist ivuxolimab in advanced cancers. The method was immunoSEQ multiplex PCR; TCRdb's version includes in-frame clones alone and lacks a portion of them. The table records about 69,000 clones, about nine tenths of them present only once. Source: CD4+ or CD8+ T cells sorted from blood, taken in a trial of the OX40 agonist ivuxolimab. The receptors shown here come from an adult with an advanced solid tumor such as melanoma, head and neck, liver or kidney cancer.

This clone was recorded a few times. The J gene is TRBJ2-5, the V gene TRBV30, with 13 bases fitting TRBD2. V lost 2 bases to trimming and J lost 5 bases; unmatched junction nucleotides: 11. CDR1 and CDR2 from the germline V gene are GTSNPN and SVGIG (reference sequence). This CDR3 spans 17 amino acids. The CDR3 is CAWSLTRGLAGSETQYF. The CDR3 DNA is TGTGCCTGGAGTCTAACCCGGGGACTAGCGGGGTCGGAGACCCAGTACTTC.

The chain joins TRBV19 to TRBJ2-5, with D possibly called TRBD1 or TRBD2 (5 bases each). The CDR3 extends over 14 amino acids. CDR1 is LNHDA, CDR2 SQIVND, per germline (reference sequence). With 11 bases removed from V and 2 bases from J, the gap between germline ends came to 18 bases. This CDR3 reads CAADEWGTQETQYF. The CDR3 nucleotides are TGTGCCGCGGACGAATGGGGGACGCAAGAGACCCAGTACTTC.

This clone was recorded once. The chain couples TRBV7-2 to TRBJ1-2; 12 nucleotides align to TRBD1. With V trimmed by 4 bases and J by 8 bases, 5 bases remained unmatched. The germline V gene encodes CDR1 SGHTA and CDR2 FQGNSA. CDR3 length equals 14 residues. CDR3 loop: CASSSQGTGGGYTF. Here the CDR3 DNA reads TGTGCCAGCAGCTCCCAGGGGACAGGGGGCGGCTACACCTTC. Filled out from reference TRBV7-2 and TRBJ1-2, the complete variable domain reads GAGVSQSPSNKVTEKGKDVELRCDPISGHTALYWYRQSLGQGLEFLIYFQGNSAPDKSGLPSDRFSAERTGGSVSTLTIQRTQQEDSAVYLCASSSQGTGGGYTFGSGTRLTVV.

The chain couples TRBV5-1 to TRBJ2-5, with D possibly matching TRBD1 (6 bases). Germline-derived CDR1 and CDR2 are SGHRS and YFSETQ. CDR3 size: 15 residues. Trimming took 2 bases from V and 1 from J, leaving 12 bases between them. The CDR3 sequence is CASSLLGHFQETQYF. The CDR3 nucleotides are TGCGCCAGCAGCTTACTGGGACACTTCCAAGAGACCCAGTACTTC.

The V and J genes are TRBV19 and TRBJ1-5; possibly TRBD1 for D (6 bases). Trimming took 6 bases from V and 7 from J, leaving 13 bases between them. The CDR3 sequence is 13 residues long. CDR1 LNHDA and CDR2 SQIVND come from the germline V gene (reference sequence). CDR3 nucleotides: TGTGCCAGTAGAGGACAGCTCGGGCAGCCCCAGCATTTT. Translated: CASRGQLGQPQHF.

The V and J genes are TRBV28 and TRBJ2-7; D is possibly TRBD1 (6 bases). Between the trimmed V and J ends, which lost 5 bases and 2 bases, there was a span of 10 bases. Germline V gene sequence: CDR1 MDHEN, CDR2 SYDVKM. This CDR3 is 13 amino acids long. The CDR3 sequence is CASSVRDTYEQYF. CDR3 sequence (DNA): TGTGCCAGCAGTGTCCGGGACACCTACGAGCAGTACTTC. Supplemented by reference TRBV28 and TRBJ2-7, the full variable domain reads DVKVTQSSRYLVKRTGEKVFLECVQDMDHENMFWYRQDPGLGLRLIYFSYDVKMKEKGDIPEGYSVSREKKERFSLILESASTNQTSMYLCASSVRDTYEQYFGPGTRLTVT.

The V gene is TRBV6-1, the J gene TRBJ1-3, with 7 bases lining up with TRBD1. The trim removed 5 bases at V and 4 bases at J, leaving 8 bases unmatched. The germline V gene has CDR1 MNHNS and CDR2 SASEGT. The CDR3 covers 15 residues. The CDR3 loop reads CASSQPQGNGNTIYF. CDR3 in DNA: TGTGCCAGCAGTCAACCACAGGGGAACGGAAACACCATATATTTT.

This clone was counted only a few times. Here the CDR3 DNA reads TGTGCCAGCAGCTCCCAGGGGGCCGCCGGGGAGCTGTTTTTT. Encoded protein: CASSSQGAAGELFF. The chain employs TRBV5-6 and TRBJ2-2; 8 bases fit TRBD1. Germline V gene sequence: CDR1 SGHDT, CDR2 YYEEEE. V lost 3 bases, J lost 6 bases, and 4 bases stayed unmatched. The CDR3 runs to 14 residues. The full variable domain, rest sourced from reference TRBV5-6 and TRBJ2-2, is DAGVTQSPTHLIKTRGQQVTLRCSPKSGHDTVSWYQQALGQGPQFIFQYYEEEERQRGNFPDRFSGHQFPNYSSELNVNALLLGDSALYLCASSSQGAAGELFFGEGSRLTVL.

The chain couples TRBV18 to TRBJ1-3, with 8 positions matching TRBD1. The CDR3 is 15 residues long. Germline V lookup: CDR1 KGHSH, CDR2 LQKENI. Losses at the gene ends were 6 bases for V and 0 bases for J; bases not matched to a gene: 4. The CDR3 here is CASSQGQVSGNTIYF. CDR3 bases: TGTGCCAGCTCCCAGGGACAGGTCTCTGGAAACACCATATATTTT.

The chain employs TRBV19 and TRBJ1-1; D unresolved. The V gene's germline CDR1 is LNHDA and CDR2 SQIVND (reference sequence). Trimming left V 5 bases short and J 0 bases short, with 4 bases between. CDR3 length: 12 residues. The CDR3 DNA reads TGTGCCAGTAGTGGCTTGAACACTGAAGCTTTCTTT. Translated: CASSGLNTEAFF.

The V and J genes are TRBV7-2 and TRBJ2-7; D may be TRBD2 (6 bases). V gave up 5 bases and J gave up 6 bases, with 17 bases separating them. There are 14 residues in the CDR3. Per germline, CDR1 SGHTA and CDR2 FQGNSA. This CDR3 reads CASSPVAGTLEQYF. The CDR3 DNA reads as TGTGCCAGCAGCCCCGTGGCGGGGACCCTCGAGCAGTACTTC. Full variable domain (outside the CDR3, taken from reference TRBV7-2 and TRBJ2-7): GAGVSQSPSNKVTEKGKDVELRCDPISGHTALYWYRQSLGQGLEFLIYFQGNSAPDKSGLPSDRFSAERTGGSVSTLTIQRTQQEDSAVYLCASSPVAGTLEQYFGPGTRLTVT.

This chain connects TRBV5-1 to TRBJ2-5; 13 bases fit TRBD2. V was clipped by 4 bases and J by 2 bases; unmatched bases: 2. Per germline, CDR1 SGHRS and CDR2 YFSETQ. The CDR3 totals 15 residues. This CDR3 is CASSGTSGAQETQYF. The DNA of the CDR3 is TGCGCCAGCAGCGGGACTAGCGGGGCACAAGAGACCCAGTACTTC. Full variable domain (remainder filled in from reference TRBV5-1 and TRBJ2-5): KAGVTQTPRYLIKTRGQQVTLSCSPISGHRSVSWYQQTPGQGLQFLFEYFSETQRNKGNFPGRFSGRQFSNSRSEMNVSTLELGDSALYLCASSGTSGAQETQYFGPGTRLLVL.

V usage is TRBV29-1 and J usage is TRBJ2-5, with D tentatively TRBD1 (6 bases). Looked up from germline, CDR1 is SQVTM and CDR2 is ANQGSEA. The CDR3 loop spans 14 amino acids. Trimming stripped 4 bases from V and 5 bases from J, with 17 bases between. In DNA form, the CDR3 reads TGCAGCGTTGCCCGGGACACCGGTGGGGAGACCCAGTACTTC. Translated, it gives CSVARDTGGETQYF.

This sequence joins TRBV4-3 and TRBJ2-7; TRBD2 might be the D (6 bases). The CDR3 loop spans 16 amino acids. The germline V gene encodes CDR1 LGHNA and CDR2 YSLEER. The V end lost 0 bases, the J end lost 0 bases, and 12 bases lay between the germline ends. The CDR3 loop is CASSQDFGGDSYEQYF. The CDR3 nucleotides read TGCGCCAGCAGCCAAGATTTTGGAGGGGACTCCTACGAGCAGTACTTC.

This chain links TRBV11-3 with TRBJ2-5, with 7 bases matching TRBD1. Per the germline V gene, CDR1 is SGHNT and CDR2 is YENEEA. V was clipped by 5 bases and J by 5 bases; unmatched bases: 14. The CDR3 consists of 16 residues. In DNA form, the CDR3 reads TGTGCCAGCAGCCAGGGACAGCTTATACCCTCGGAGACCCAGTACTTC. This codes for CASSQGQLIPSETQYF.

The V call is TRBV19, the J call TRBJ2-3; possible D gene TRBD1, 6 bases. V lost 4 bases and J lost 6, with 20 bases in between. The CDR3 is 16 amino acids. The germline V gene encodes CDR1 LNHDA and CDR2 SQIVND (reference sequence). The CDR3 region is CASSTQGSPGLDTQYF. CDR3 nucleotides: TGTGCCAGTAGTACCCAGGGGTCTCCGGGATTGGATACGCAGTATTTT.

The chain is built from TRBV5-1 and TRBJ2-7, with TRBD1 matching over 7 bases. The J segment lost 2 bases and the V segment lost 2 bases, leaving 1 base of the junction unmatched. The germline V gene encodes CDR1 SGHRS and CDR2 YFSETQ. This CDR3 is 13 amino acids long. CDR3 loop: CASSFTGAYEQYF. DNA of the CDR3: TGCGCCAGCAGCTTTACAGGGGCCTACGAGCAGTACTTC.

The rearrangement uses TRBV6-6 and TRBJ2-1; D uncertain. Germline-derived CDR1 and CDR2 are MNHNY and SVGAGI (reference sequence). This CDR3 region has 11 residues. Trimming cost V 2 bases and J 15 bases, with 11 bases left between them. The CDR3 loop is CASSYLQLPFF. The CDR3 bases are TGTGCCAGCAGTTACCTCCAGTTACCGTTCTTC.

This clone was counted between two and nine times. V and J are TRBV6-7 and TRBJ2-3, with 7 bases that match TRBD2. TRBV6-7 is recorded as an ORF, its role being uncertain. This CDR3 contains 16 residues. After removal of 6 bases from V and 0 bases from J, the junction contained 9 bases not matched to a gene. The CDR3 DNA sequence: TGTGCCAGCAGGTATCTTAGCGGGTTTAGCACAGATACGCAGTATTTT. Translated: CASRYLSGFSTDTQYF.

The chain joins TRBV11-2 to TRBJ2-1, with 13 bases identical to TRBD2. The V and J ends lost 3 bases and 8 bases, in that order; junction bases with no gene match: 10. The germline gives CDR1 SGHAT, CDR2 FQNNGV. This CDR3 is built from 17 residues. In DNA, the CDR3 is TGTGCCAGCAGCTTTCTTCCGGGGACTAGCGGGGCTTATGAGCAGTTCTTC. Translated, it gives CASSFLPGTSGAYEQFF.

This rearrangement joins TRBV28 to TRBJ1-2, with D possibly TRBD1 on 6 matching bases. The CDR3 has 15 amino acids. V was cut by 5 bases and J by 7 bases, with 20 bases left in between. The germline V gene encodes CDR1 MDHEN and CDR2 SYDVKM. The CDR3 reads CASSPPGRGSAGYTF. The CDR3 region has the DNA TGTGCCAGCAGTCCTCCCGGCAGGGGTTCCGCTGGCTACACCTTC.

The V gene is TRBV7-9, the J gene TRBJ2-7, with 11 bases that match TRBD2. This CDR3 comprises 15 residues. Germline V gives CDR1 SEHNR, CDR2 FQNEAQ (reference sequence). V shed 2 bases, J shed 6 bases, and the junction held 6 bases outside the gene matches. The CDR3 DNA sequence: TGTGCCAGCAGCTTACGTGGGGGACTAGCGGCCGAGCAGTACTTC. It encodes CASSLRGGLAAEQYF.

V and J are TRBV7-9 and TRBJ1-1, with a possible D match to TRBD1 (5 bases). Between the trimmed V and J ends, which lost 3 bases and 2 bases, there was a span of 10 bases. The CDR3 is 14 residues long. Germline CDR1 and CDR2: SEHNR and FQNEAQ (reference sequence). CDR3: CASSLGPINTEAFF. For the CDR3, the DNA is TGTGCCAGCAGCTTGGGACCGATCAACACTGAAGCTTTCTTT. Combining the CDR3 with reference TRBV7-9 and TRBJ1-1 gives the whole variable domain DTGVSQNPRHKITKRGQNVTFRCDPISEHNRLYWYRQTLGQGPEFLTYFQNEAQLEKSRLLSDRFSAERPKGSFSTLEIQRTEQGDSAMYLCASSLGPINTEAFFGQGTRLTVV.

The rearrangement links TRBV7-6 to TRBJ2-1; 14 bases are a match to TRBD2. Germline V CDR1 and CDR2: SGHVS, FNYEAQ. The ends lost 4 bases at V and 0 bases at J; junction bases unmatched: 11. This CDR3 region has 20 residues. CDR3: CASSSQGLAGVSTSYNEQFF. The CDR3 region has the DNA TGTGCCAGCAGCTCTCAGGGACTAGCGGGAGTGTCCACCTCCTACAATGAGCAGTTCTTC. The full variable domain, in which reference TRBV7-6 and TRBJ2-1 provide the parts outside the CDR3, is GAGVSQSPRYKVTKRGQDVALRCDPISGHVSLYWYRQALGQGPEFLTYFNYEAQQDKSGLPNDRFSAERPEGSISTLTIQRTEQRDSAMYRCASSSQGLAGVSTSYNEQFFGPGTRLTVL.

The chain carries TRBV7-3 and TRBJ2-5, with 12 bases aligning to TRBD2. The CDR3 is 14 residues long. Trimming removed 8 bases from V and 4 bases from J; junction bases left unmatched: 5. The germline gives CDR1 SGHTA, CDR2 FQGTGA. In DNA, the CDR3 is TGTGCCAGCTCACTAGCGGGGGGCAGAGAGACCCAGTACTTC. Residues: CASSLAGGRETQYF.

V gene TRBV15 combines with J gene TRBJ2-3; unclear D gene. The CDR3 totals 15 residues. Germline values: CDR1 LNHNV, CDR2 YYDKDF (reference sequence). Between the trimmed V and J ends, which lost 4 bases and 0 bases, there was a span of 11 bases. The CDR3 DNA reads TGTGCCACCAGCATTGTGGGCACCAGCACAGATACGCAGTATTTT. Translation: CATSIVGTSTDTQYF.

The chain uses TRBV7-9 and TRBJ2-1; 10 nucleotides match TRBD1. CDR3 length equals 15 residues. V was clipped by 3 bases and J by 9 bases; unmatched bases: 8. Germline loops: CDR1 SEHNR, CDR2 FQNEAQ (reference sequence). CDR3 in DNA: TGTGCCAGCAGCTTGGTCCCGGGACAGGGGATTGAGCAGTTCTTC. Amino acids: CASSLVPGQGIEQFF.

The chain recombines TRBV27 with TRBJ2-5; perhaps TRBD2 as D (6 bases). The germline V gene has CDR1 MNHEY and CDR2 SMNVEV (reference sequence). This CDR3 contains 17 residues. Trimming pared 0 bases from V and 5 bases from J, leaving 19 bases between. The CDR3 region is CASSLSPADAGGETQYF. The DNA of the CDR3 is TGTGCCAGCAGTTTATCCCCGGCAGATGCTGGAGGGGAGACCCAGTACTTC.

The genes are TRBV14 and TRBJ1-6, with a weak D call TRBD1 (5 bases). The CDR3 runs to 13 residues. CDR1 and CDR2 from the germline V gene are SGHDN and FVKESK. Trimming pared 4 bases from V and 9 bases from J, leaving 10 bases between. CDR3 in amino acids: CASSLDSGSPLHF. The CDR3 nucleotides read TGTGCCAGCAGCCTCGACAGTGGTTCACCCCTCCACTTT.

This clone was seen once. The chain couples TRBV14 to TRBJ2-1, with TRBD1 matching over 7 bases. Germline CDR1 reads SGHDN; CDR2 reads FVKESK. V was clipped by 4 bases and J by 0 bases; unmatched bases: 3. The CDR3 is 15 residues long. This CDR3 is CASSLDRVSYNEQFF. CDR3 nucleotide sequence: TGTGCCAGCAGCCTCGACAGGGTCTCCTACAATGAGCAGTTCTTC.

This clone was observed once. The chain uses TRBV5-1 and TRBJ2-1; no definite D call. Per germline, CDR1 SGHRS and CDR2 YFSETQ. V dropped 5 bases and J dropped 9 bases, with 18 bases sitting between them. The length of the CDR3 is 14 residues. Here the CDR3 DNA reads TGCGCCAGCAGGCCCATCCTTGGGTATAGTGAGCAGTTCTTC. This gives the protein CASRPILGYSEQFF. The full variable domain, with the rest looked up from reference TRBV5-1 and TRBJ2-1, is KAGVTQTPRYLIKTRGQQVTLSCSPISGHRSVSWYQQTPGQGLQFLFEYFSETQRNKGNFPGRFSGRQFSNSRSEMNVSTLELGDSALYLCASRPILGYSEQFFGPGTRLTVL.